The clone carrying this T cell receptor beta chain was found a few times. Single viable CD3+CD4+CD8-CD45RO+ cells were sorted as the memory CD4+ T cells. This specimen belongs to a study of memory CD4+ T cells and cytomegalovirus serostatus. TCRdb keeps only in-frame clones here, not all; method: immunoSEQ multiplex PCR. The top ten hold around 0.75% of the sample, which has about 82,000 clones, around 80% seen once. The CDR3 covers 15 residues. The germline CDR1 and CDR2 sequences are MDHEN and SYDVKM. Trimming shortened V by 2 bases and J by 5 bases, and 13 bases separated the two germline ends. The sequencing input was memory CD4+ T cells from blood. The chain joins TRBV28 to TRBJ1-5; D is perhaps TRBD1 (6 bases). The source of this sequence is an adult in good health and CMV-seronegative. As DNA, the CDR3 is TGTGCCAGCAGTTTACAGGGAGGGGGATATCAGCCCCAGCATTTT. Its translation: CASSLQGGGYQPQHF.